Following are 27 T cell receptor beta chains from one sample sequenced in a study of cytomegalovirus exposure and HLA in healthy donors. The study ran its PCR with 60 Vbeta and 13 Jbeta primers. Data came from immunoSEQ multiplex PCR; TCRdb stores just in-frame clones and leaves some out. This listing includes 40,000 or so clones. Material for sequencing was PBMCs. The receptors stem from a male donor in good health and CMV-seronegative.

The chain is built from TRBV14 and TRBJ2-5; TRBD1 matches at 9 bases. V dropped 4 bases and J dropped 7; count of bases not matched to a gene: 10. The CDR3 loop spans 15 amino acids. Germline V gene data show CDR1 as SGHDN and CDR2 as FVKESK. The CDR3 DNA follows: TGTGCCAGCAGCCGTGGACAGGGGTTAATCGGGACCCAGTACTTC. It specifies CASSRGQGLIGTQYF.

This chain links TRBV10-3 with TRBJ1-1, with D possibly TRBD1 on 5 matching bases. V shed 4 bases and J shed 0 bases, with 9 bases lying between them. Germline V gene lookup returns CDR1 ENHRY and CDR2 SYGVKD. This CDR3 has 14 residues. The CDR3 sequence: CAISGGGMNTEAFF. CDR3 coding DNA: TGTGCCATCAGTGGGGGGGGTATGAACACTGAAGCTTTCTTT.

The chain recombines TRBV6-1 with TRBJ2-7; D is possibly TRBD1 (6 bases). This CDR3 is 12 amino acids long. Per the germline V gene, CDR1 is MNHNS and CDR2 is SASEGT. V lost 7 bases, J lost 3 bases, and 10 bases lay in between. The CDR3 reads CASKQGRYEQYF. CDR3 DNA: TGTGCCAGCAAACAGGGCCGCTACGAGCAGTACTTC.

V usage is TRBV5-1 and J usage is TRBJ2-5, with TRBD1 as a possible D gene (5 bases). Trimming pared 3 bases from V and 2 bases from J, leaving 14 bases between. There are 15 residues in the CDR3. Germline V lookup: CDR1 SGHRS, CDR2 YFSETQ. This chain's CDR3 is CASSWGRGRQETQYF. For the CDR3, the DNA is TGCGCCAGCAGCTGGGGAAGGGGTAGGCAAGAGACCCAGTACTTC.

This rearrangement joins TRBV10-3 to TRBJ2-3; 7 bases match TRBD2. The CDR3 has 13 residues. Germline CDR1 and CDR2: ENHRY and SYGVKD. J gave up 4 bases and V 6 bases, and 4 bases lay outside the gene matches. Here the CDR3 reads CAIRGLKADTQYF. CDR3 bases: TGTGCCATCAGGGGACTAAAGGCAGATACGCAGTATTTT.

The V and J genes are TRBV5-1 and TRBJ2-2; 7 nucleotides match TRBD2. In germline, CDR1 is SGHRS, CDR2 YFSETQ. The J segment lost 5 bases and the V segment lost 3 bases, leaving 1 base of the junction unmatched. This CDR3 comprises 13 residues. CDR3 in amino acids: CASSSGGTGELFF. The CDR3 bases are TGCGCCAGCAGCTCCGGGGGGACCGGGGAGCTGTTTTTT.

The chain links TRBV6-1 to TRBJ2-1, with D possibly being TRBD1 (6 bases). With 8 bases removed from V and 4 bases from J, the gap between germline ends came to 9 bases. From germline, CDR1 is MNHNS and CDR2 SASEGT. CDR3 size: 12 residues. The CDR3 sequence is CASEGQYNEQFF. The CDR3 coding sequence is TGTGCCAGCGAGGGACAATACAATGAGCAGTTCTTC.

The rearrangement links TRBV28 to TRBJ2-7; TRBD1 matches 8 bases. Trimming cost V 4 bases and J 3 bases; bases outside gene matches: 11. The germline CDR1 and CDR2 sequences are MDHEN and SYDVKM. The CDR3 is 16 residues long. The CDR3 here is CASSSVGQGLSYEQYF. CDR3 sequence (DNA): TGTGCCAGCAGTTCCGTCGGACAGGGTCTGAGCTACGAGCAGTACTTC.

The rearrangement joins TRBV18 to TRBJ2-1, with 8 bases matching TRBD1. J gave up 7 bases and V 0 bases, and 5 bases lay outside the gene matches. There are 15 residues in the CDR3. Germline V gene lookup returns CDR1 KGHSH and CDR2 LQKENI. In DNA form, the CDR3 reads TGTGCCAGCTCACCACCGGGCAGGGGGCCGAATGAGCAGTTCTTC. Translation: CASSPPGRGPNEQFF. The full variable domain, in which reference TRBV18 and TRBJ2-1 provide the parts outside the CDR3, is NAGVMQNPRHLVRRRGQEARLRCSPMKGHSHVYWYRQLPEEGLKFMVYLQKENIIDESGMPKERFSAEFPKEGPSILRIQQVVRGDSAAYFCASSPPGRGPNEQFFGPGTRLTVL.

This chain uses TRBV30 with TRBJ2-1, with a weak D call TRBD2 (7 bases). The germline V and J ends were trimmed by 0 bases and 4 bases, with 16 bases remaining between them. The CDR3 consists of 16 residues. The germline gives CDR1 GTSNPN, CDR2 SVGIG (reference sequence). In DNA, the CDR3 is TGTGCCTGGAGTGTACCTCGGGGGGCAAGGTACAATGAGCAGTTCTTC. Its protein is CAWSVPRGARYNEQFF.

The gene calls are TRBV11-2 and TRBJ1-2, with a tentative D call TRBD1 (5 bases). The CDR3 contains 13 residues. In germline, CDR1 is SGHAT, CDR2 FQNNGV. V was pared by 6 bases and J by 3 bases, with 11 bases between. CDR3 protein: CASRRPRDYGYTF. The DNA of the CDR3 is TGTGCCAGCAGGCGCCCCAGGGACTATGGCTACACCTTC.

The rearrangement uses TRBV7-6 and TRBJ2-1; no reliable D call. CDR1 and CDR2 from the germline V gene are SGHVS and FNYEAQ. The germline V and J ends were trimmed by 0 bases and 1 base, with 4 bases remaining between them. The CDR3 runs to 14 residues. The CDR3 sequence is CASSLAGSYNEQFF. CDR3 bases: TGTGCCAGCAGCTTAGCCGGTTCCTACAATGAGCAGTTCTTC.

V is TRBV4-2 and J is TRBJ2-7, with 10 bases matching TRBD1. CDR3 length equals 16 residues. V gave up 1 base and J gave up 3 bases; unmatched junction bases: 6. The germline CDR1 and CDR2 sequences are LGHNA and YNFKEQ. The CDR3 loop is CASSQATGQGIYEQYF. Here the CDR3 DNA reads TGTGCCAGCAGCCAAGCCACGGGACAGGGGATCTACGAGCAGTACTTC.

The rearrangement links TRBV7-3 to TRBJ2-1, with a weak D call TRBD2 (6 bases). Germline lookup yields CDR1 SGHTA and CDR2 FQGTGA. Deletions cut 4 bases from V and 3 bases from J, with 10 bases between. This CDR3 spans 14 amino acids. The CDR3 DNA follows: TGTGCCAGCAGCTCCCCGGGACTCTACAATGAGCAGTTCTTC. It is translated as CASSSPGLYNEQFF.

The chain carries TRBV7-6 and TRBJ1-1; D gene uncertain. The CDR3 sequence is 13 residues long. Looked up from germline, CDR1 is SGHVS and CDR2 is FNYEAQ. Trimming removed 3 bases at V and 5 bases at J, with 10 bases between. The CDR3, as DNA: TGTGCCAGCAGCTTTTCGTCGGGGACTGAAGCTTTCTTT. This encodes CASSFSSGTEAFF.

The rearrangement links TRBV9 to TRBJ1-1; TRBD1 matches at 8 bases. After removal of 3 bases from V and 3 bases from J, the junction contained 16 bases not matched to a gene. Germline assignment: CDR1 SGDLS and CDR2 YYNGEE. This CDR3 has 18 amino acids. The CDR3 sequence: CASSALLGQGAQDTEAFF. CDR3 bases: TGTGCCAGCAGCGCATTACTCGGGCAGGGGGCGCAGGACACTGAAGCTTTCTTT.

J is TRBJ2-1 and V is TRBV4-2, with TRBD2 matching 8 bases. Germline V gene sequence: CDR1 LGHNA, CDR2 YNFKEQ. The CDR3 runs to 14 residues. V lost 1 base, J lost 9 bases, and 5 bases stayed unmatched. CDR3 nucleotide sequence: TGTGCCAGCAGCCAAGCGGGGGGGCCGGGTGAGCAGTTCTTC. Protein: CASSQAGGPGEQFF.

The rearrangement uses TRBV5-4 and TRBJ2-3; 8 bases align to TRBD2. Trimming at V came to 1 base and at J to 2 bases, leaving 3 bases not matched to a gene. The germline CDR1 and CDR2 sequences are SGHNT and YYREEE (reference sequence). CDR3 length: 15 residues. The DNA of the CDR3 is TGTGCCAGCAGCTTGCAGCGGGGGCTCACAGATACGCAGTATTTT. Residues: CASSLQRGLTDTQYF. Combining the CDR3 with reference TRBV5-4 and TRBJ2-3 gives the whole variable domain ETGVTQSPTHLIKTRGQQVTLRCSSQSGHNTVSWYQQALGQGPQFIFQYYREEENGRGNFPPRFSGLQFPNYSSELNVNALELDDSALYLCASSLQRGLTDTQYFGPGTRLTVL.

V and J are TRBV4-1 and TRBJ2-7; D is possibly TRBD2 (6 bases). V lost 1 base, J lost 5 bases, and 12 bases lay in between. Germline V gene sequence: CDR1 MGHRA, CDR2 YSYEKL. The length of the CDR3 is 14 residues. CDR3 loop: CASSQGDLGDEQYF. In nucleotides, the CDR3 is TGCGCCAGCAGCCAAGGGGACTTGGGGGACGAGCAGTACTTC.

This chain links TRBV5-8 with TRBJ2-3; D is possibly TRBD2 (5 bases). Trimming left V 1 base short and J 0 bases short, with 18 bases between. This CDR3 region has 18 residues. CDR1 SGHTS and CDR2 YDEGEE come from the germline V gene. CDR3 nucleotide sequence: TGTGCCAGCAGCTTGAGATCGGGAAACTATTTAAGCACAGATACGCAGTATTTT. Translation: CASSLRSGNYLSTDTQYF.

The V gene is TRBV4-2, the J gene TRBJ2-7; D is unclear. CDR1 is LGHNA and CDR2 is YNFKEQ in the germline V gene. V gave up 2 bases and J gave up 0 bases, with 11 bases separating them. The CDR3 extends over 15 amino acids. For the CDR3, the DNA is TGTGCCAGCAGCCAATCCTTTATTTCCTCCTACGAGCAGTACTTC. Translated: CASSQSFISSYEQYF.

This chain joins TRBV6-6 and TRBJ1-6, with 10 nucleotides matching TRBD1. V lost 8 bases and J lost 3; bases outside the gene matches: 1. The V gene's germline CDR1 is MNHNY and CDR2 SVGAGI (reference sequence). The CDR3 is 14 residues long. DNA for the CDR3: TGTGCCAGCGGACAGGGGGACTATAATTCACCCCTCCACTTT. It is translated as CASGQGDYNSPLHF.

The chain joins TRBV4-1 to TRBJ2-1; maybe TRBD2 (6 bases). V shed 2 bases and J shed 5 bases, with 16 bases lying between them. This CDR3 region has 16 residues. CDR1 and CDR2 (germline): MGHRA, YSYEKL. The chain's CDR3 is CASSQRAEGLDNEQFF. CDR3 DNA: TGCGCCAGCAGCCAAAGGGCGGAGGGGCTGGACAATGAGCAGTTCTTC.

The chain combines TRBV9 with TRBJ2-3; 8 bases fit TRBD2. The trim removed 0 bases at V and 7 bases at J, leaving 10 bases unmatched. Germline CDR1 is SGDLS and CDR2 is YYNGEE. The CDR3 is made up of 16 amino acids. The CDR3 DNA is TGTGCCAGCAGCGTAGCTGTACGGGGGGGCCAAAATACGCAGTATTTT. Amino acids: CASSVAVRGGQNTQYF.

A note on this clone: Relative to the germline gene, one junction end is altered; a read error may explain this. CDR3 residues: CASSEDYPRNSPLHF. The CDR3 region has the DNA TGTGCCAGCAGCGAAGACTATCCCCGTAATTCACCCCTCCACTTT. The chain uses TRBV6-1 and TRBJ1-6, with D hard to call. Germline loops: CDR1 MNHNS, CDR2 SASEGT. This CDR3 is built from 15 residues.

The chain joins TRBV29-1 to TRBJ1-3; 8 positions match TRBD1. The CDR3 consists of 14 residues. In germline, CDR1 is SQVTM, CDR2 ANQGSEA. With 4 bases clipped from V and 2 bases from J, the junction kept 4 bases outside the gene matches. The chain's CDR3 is CSVGKTGAGNTIYF. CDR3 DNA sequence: TGCAGCGTTGGAAAGACAGGGGCTGGAAACACCATATATTTT. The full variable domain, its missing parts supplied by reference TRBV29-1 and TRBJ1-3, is SAVISQKPSRDICQRGTSLTIQCQVDSQVTMMFWYRQQPGQSLTLIATANQGSEATYESGFVIDKFPISRPNLTFSTLTVSNMSPEDSSIYLCSVGKTGAGNTIYFGEGSWLTVV.

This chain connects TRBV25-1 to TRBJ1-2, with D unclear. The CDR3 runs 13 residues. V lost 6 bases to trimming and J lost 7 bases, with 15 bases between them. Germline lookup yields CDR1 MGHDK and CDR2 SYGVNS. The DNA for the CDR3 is TGTGCCAGCAGGAGCCGGTCTATCCCTGGCTACACCTTC. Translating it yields CASRSRSIPGYTF.